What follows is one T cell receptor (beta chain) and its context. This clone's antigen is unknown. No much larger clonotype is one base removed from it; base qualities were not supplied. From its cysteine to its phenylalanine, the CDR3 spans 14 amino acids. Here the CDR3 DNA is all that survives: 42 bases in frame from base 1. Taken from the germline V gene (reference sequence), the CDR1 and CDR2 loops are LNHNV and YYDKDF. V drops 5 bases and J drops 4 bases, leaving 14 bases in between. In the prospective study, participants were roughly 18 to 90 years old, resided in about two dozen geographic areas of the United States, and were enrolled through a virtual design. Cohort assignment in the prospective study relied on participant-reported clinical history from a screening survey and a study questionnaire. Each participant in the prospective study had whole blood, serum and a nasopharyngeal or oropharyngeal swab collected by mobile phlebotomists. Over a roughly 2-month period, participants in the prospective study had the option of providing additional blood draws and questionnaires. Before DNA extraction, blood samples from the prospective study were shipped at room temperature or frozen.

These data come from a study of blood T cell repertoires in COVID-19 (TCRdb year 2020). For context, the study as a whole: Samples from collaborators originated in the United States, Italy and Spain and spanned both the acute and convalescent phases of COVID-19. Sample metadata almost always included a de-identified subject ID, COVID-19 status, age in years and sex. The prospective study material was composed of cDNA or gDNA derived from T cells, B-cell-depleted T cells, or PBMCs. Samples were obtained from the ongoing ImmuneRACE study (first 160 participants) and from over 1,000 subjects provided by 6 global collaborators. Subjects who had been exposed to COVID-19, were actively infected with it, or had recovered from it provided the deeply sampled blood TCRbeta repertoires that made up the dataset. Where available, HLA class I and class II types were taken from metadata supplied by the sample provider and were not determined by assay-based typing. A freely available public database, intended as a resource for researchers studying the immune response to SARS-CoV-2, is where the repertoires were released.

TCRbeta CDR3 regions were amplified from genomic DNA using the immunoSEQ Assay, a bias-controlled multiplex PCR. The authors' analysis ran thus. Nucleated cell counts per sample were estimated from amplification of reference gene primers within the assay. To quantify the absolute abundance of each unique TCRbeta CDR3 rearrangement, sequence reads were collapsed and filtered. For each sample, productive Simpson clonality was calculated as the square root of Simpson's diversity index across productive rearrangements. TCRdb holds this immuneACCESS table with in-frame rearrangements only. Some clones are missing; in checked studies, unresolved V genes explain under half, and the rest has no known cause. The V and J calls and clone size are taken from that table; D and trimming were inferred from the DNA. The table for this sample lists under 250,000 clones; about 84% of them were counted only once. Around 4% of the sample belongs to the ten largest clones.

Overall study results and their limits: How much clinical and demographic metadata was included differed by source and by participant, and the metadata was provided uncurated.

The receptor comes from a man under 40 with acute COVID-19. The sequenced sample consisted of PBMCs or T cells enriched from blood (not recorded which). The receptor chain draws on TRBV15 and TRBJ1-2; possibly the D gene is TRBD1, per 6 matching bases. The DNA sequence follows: TGTGCCACCAGCTTAGGGACACCCACCTATGGCTACACCTTC. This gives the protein CATSLGTPTYGYTF.